This T cell receptor beta chain was sequenced during a study of T cells in Graves' hyperthyroidism and ophthalmopathy. Amplification yielded TCR beta CDR3 regions, with RNA transcripts as the source. First-round RT-PCR with HTBI primers amplified the TCR CDR3 region. From the multiplex PCR reads, TCRdb called clonotypes with MiXCR, one entry per CDR3 protein. The data hold over 700,000 distinct CDR3 sequences, with roughly a third observed a single time. Comments on this clonotype: The target antigen is unknown.

Stable Graves' hyperthyroidism meant no ophthalmopathy progression within 18 months. The PBMCs studied were ones that came from about 10 ml fresh peripheral blood. General study results and limits: The model's output predicted ophthalmopathy at a median of 6.5 months prior to onset.

This CDR3 region has 16 residues. V lost 4 bases to trimming and J lost 3 bases; unmatched junction nucleotides: 3. Germline V gene lookup returns CDR1 ENHRY and CDR2 SYGVKD. The V gene is TRBV10-3, the J gene TRBJ2-5; 15 bases fit TRBD2. This TCR was sampled from a woman aged 40 to 50 with Graves' hyperthyroidism. Sequencing input: blood. CDR3 coding DNA: TGTGCCATCAGTGGGACTAGCGGGGGGGTCGAAGAGACCCAGTACTTC. The encoded protein is CAISGTSGGVEETQYF.